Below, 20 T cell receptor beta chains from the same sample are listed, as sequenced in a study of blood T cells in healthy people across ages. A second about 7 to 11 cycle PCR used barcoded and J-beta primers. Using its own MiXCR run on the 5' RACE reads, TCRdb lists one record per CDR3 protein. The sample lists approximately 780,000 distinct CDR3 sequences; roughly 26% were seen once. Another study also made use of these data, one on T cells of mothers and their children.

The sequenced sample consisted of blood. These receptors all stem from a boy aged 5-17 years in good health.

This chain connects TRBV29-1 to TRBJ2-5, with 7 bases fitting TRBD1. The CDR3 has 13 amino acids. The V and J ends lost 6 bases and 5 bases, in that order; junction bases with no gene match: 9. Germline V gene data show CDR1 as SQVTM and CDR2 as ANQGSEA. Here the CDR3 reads CSVMTGSSETQYF. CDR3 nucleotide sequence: TGCAGCGTGATGACAGGGAGCAGTGAGACCCAGTACTTC.

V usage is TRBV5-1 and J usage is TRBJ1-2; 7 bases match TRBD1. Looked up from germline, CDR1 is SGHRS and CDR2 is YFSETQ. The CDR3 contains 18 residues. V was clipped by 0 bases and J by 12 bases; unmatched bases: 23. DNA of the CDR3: TGCGCCAGCAGCTTGGGGTATTGGACAGGAGGGCTCCCTGTCCGTAACACCTTC. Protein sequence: CASSLGYWTGGLPVRNTF.

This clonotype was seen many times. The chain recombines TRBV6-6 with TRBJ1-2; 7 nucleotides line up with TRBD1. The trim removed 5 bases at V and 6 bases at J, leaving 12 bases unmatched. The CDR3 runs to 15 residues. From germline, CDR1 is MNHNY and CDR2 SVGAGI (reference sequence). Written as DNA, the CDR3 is TGTGCCAGCAGTATCAGACAGGGAGGTTTGGATGGCTACACCTTC. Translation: CASSIRQGGLDGYTF.

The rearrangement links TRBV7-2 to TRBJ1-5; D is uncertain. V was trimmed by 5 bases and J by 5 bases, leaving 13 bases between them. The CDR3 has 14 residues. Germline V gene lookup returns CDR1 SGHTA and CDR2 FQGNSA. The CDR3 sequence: CASSPTWRDQPQHF. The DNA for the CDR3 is TGTGCCAGCAGCCCGACTTGGCGGGATCAGCCCCAGCATTTT.

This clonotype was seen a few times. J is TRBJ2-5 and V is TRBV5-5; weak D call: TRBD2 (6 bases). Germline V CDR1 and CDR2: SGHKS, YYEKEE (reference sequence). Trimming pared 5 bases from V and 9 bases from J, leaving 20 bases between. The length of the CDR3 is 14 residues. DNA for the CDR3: TGTGCCAGCAGTTATCGGACGGGAGAGGAGGCCCAGTACTTC. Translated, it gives CASSYRTGEEAQYF.

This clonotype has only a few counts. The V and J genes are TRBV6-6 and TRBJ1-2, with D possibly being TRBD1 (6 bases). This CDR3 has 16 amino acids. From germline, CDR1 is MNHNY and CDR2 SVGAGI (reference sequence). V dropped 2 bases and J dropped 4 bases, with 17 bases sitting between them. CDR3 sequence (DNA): TGTGCCAGCAGTTACGGTGGGGGGCAGGCCACCTATGGCTACACCTTC. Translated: CASSYGGGQATYGYTF.

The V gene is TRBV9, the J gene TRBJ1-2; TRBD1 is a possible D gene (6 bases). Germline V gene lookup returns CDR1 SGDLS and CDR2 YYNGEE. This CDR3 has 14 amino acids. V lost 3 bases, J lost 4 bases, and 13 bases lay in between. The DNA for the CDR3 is TGTGCCAGCAGCGCTCAGGGGCTTGCCTATGGCTACACCTTC. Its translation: CASSAQGLAYGYTF. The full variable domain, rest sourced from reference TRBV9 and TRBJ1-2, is DSGVTQTPKHLITATGQRVTLRCSPRSGDLSVYWYQQSLDQGLQFLIQYYNGEERAKGNILERFSAQQFPDLHSELNLSSLELGDSALYFCASSAQGLAYGYTFGSGTRLTVV.

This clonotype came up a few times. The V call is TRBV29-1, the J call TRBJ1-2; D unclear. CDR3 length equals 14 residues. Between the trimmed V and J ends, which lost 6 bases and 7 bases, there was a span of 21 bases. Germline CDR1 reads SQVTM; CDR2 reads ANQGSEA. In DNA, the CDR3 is TGCAGCGTCCCTTTACCTGACAAATCCGGTGGCTACACCTTC. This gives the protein CSVPLPDKSGGYTF.

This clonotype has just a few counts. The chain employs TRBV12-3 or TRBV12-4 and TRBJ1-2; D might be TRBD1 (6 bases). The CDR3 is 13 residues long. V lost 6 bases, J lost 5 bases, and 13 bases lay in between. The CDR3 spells CASSPAGEYGYTF. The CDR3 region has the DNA TGTGCCAGCAGCCCAGCAGGGGAATATGGCTACACCTTC.

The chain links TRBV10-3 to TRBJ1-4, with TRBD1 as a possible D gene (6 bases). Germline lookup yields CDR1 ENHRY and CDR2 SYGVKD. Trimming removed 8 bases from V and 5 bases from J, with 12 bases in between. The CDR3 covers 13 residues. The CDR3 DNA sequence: TGTGCCATCGGTGGGGGGCAGAATGAAAAACTGTTTTTT. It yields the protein CAIGGGQNEKLFF.

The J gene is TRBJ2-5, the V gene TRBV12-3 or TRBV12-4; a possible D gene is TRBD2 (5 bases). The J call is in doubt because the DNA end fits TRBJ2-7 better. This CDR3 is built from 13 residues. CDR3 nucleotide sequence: TGTGCCAGCAGAGGCCGGGGAGCGATCGAGCAGTACTTC. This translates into CASRGRGAIEQYF.

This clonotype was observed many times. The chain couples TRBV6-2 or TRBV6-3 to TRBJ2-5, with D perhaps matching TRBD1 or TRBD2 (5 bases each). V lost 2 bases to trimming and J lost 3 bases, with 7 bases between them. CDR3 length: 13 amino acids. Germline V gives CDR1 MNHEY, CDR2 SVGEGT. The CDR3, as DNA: TGTGCCAGCAGTTACCGAGGGGAAGAGACCCAGTACTTC. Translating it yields CASSYRGEETQYF.

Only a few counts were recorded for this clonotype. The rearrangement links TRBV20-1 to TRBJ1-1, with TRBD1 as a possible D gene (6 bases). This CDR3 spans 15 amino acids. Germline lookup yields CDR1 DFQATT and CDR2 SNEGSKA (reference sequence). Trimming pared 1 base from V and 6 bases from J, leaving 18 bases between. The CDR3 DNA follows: TGCAGTGCTAGAGGGACAGCACGTATCCTCGCTGAAGCTTTCTTT. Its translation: CSARGTARILAEAFF.

CDR3: CASSLVRVNTDTQYF. CDR3 DNA: TGCGCCAGCAGCTTGGTGCGCGTGAACACAGATACGCAGTATTTT. The chain uses TRBV5-1 and TRBJ2-3; D unresolved. The ends were cut back, 0 bases at V and 2 bases at J, with 10 bases in the middle. CDR3 length: 15 amino acids. The germline CDR1 and CDR2 sequences are SGHRS and YFSETQ.

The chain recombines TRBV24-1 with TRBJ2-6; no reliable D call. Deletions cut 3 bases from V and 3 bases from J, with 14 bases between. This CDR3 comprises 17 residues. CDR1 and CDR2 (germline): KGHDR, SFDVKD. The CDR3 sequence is CATSDGNLGDGANVLTF. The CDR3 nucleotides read TGTGCCACCAGTGATGGAAATCTAGGCGATGGGGCCAACGTCCTGACTTTC.

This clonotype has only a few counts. CDR3 nucleotide sequence: TGCAGTGCTAGGTCGTCTAGCTTCTACGAGCAGTACTTC. Translated, it gives CSARSSSFYEQYF. This chain connects TRBV20-1 to TRBJ2-5, with a weak D call TRBD2 (5 bases). The J call is doubtful: the DNA matches TRBJ2-7 better. The germline V gene has CDR1 DFQATT and CDR2 SNEGSKA (reference sequence). The CDR3 is 13 amino acids.

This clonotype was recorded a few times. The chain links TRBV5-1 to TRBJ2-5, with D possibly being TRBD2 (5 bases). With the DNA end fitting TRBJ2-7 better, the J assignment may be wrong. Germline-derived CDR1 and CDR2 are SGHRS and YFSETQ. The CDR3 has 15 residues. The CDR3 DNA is TGCGCCAGCAGCTTGGCGGGGAGCCTAACCTACGAGCAGTACTTC. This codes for CASSLAGSLTYEQYF.

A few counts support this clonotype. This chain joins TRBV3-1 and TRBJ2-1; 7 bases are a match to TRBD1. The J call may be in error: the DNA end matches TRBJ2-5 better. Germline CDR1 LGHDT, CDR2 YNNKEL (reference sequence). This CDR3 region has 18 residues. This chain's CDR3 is CASSQAPDTGELEETQYF. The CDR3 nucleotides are TGTGCCAGCAGCCAAGCCCCCGACACAGGGGAATTAGAAGAGACCCAGTACTTC.

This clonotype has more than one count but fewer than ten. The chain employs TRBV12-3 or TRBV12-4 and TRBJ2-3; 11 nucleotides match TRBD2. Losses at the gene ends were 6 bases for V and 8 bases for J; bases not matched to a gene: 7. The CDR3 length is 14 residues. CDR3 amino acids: CASSPRLAGFTQYF. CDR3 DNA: TGTGCCAGCAGCCCTAGACTAGCGGGGTTTACGCAGTATTTT.

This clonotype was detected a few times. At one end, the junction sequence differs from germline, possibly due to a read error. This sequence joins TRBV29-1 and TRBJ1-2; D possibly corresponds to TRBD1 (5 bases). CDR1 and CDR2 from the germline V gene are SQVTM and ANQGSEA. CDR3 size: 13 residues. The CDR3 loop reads CSVEEGTEYGYTF. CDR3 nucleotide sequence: TGCAGTGTTGAAGAAGGGACGGAGTATGGCTACACCTTC. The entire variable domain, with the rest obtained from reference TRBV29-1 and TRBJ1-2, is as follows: SAVISQKPSRDICQRGTSLTIQCQVDSQVTMMFWYRQQPGQSLTLIATANQGSEATYESGFVIDKFPISRPNLTFSTLTVSNMSPEDSSIYLCSVEEGTEYGYTFGSGTRLTVV.